The next 21 T cell receptor beta chains were all read from a single sample in a study of type 1 regulatory T cells. MiXCR, applied by TCRdb to the reads, yields one record per CDR3 protein. There are 90,000 to 100,000 distinct CDR3 sequences in the sample; 25% to 40% occur only once, and roughly 2.4% lies in the top ten. The sequenced material came from CD4+ T cells, either the whole sample or a sorted fraction (not recorded which). These receptors all stem from a human donor in good health.

This clonotype came up a few times. The chain carries TRBV6-6 and TRBJ2-1; D gene ambiguous. Trimming stripped 8 bases from V and 9 bases from J, with 20 bases between. Germline V gene data show CDR1 as MNHNY and CDR2 as SVGAGI (reference sequence). CDR3 length: 14 amino acids. CDR3 DNA sequence: TGTGCCAGCCACCCTGGCGGCTCCGGAGTTGAGCAGTTCTTC. Its translation: CASHPGGSGVEQFF.

This clonotype was counted only a few times. The rearrangement joins TRBV5-1 to TRBJ2-1; D perhaps matches TRBD2 (6 bases). V dropped 3 bases and J dropped 3 bases, with 13 bases sitting between them. The CDR3 is made up of 15 amino acids. Germline CDR1 is SGHRS and CDR2 is YFSETQ. CDR3 nucleotides: TGCGCCAGCAGCTGGGGACTCGCTAGCTACAATGAGCAGTTCTTC. It is translated as CASSWGLASYNEQFF.

The chain links TRBV7-2 to TRBJ1-1, with TRBD1 identical over 7 bases. From germline, CDR1 is SGHTA and CDR2 FQGNSA. The CDR3 consists of 14 residues. The ends lost 6 bases at V and 7 bases at J; junction bases unmatched: 11. CDR3 residues: CASRLRQGGGEAFF. CDR3 nucleotides: TGTGCCAGCAGACTGAGACAGGGCGGCGGTGAAGCTTTCTTT.

This clonotype was observed a few times. This CDR3 is CASSHFPNTGELFF. The DNA of the CDR3 is TGTGCCAGCAGCCATTTCCCGAACACCGGGGAGCTGTTTTTT. The chain is built from TRBV3-1 and TRBJ2-2; D remains ambiguous. The CDR3 consists of 14 residues. V lost 3 bases, J lost 0 bases, and 5 bases lay in between. Germline CDR1 and CDR2: LGHDT and YNNKEL (reference sequence).

The gene calls are TRBV3-1 and TRBJ1-6; no clear D. The CDR3 consists of 14 residues. Germline V gene sequence: CDR1 LGHDT, CDR2 YNNKEL (reference sequence). V lost 1 base and J lost 7, with 8 bases in between. The CDR3 DNA is TGTGCCAGCAGCCAAGCTGTGAGGAATTCACCCCTCCACTTT. Translating it yields CASSQAVRNSPLHF.

As concerns this clonotype: Mismatch with germline at one junction end may stem from a read error. V usage is TRBV7-9 and J usage is TRBJ2-6; D is perhaps TRBD1 (6 bases). Germline V gene data show CDR1 as SEHNR and CDR2 as FQNEAQ (reference sequence). This CDR3 has 17 residues. CDR3 DNA: TGTGCCAGCAGCCCAGGGGTCTCGTTCTCTGGGGTCAACGTCCTGACTTTC. Its protein is CASSPGVSFSGVNVLTF.

As regards this clonotype: The germline gene is not matched at one end of the junction; a read error may be the cause. The rearrangement joins TRBV7-9 to TRBJ2-7; 7 bases fit TRBD2. The germline gives CDR1 SEHNR, CDR2 FQNEAQ (reference sequence). The length of the CDR3 is 15 residues. This CDR3 is CASSWASGRGDEQYF. CDR3 coding DNA: TGTGCCAGCAGCTGGGCTAGCGGACGAGGAGACGAGCAATACTTC.

This clonotype was detected ten times or more. The CDR3 DNA sequence: TGCAGCGTTGAACGCAGTGAGCAGTTCTTC. Protein product: CSVERSEQFF. The chain is built from TRBV29-1 and TRBJ2-1, with D unclear. The length of the CDR3 is 10 residues. The V gene's germline CDR1 is SQVTM and CDR2 ANQGSEA. V was shortened by 2 bases and J by 9 bases, with 5 bases between the two germline ends.

This clonotype was seen only a few times. The rearrangement uses TRBV7-6 and TRBJ2-1; TRBD1 might be the D (5 bases). Looked up from germline, CDR1 is SGHVS and CDR2 is FNYEAQ. Trimming shortened V by 2 bases and J by 4 bases, and 12 bases separated the two germline ends. The length of the CDR3 is 15 residues. The CDR3 loop is CASSLFQGWYNEQFF. CDR3 DNA sequence: TGTGCCAGCAGCTTATTCCAGGGATGGTACAATGAGCAGTTCTTC. Full variable domain (outside the CDR3, taken from reference TRBV7-6 and TRBJ2-1): GAGVSQSPRYKVTKRGQDVALRCDPISGHVSLYWYRQALGQGPEFLTYFNYEAQQDKSGLPNDRFSAERPEGSISTLTIQRTEQRDSAMYRCASSLFQGWYNEQFFGPGTRLTVL.

The chain employs TRBV6-5 and TRBJ2-2, with TRBD1 as a possible D gene (5 bases). V was pared by 5 bases and J by 6 bases, with 22 bases between. The CDR3 is made up of 17 amino acids. Per the germline V gene, CDR1 is MNHEY and CDR2 is SVGAGI. CDR3 amino acids: CASSPDNPLTRAGELFF. In DNA form, the CDR3 reads TGTGCCAGCAGTCCGGACAACCCCTTAACCCGAGCCGGGGAGCTGTTTTTT.

CDR3 nucleotide sequence: TGTGCCAGCAGCCAATCTTGGGGACAGGGGGCCTCGAGCTCCTACAATGAGCAGTTCTTC. It specifies CASSQSWGQGASSSYNEQFF. The chain recombines TRBV16 with TRBJ2-1, with 12 bases identical to TRBD1. Germline CDR1 reads KGHSY; CDR2 reads FQNENV. Trimming cost V 0 bases and J 0 bases; bases outside gene matches: 9. CDR3 length: 20 amino acids.

V is TRBV20-1 and J is TRBJ2-1; a possible D gene is TRBD2 (6 bases). The CDR3 covers 13 residues. Germline-derived CDR1 and CDR2 are DFQATT and SNEGSKA (reference sequence). V was shortened by 2 bases and J by 9 bases, with 14 bases between the two germline ends. CDR3 in amino acids: CSARRTSKVEQFF. Here the CDR3 DNA reads TGCAGTGCTAGACGAACTAGCAAGGTTGAGCAGTTCTTC.

The chain links TRBV6-5 to TRBJ2-7; D remains unclear. Germline values: CDR1 MNHEY, CDR2 SVGAGI. V lost 3 bases and J 2 bases, leaving 17 bases between the germline ends. The CDR3 runs to 16 residues. The CDR3 is CASSYGRLSTPYEQYF. The CDR3, as DNA: TGTGCCAGCAGTTATGGCCGGTTGTCCACTCCCTACGAGCAGTACTTC.

This clonotype came up a few times. This chain connects TRBV5-1 to TRBJ1-2; D perhaps matches TRBD1 (5 bases). The CDR3 covers 14 residues. V was cut by 0 bases and J by 2 bases, with 8 bases left in between. The germline CDR1 and CDR2 sequences are SGHRS and YFSETQ. CDR3 coding DNA: TGCGCCAGCAGCTTGGGGGACGTAAACTATGGCTACACCTTC. Residues: CASSLGDVNYGYTF.

The chain joins TRBV6-1 to TRBJ1-1; D is uncertain. Germline loops: CDR1 MNHNS, CDR2 SASEGT. Trimming removed 0 bases at V and 1 base at J, with 15 bases between. The CDR3 runs to 17 residues. The CDR3 nucleotides are TGTGCCAGCAGTGAAGCAGCGGGAGGTGGTGCGAACACTGAAGCTTTCTTT. It is translated as CASSEAAGGGANTEAFF.

This clonotype was observed at least ten times. The chain carries TRBV11-2 and TRBJ1-1; no firm D call. This CDR3 is 16 amino acids long. V lost 3 bases and J lost 3, with 17 bases in between. The germline gives CDR1 SGHAT, CDR2 FQNNGV. This CDR3 is CASSLKLGIRDTEAFF. The CDR3 DNA is TGTGCCAGCAGCTTGAAGCTGGGGATTAGGGACACTGAAGCTTTCTTT.

This rearrangement joins TRBV19 to TRBJ2-7, with 8 nucleotides matching TRBD1. V dropped 5 bases and J dropped 2; count of bases not matched to a gene: 8. The CDR3 has 15 amino acids. Germline CDR1 is LNHDA and CDR2 is SQIVND (reference sequence). The CDR3 region has the DNA TGTGCCAGTAGTTCCCGGACAGGGCAAACCTACGAGCAGTACTTC. This encodes CASSSRTGQTYEQYF. The full variable domain, with the rest looked up from reference TRBV19 and TRBJ2-7, is DGGITQSPKYLFRKEGQNVTLSCEQNLNHDAMYWYRQDPGQGLRLIYYSQIVNDFQKGDIAEGYSVSREKKESFPLTVTSAQKNPTAFYLCASSSRTGQTYEQYFGPGTRLTVT.

The chain is built from TRBV24-1 and TRBJ2-3; weak D call: TRBD2 (6 bases). The CDR3 has 17 residues. The V gene lost 5 bases and the J gene lost 1 base, with 18 bases spanning the gap. The germline CDR1 and CDR2 sequences are KGHDR and SFDVKD. CDR3 bases: TGTGCCACCAGTGTGCGGGACGTTGGCGGGGGCACAGATACGCAGTATTTT. Translated: CATSVRDVGGGTDTQYF.

This clonotype was recorded a few times. The rearrangement joins TRBV5-1 to TRBJ2-7, with unresolved D. Trimming left V 0 bases short and J 1 base short, with 8 bases between. This CDR3 spans 14 amino acids. Germline V gene data show CDR1 as SGHRS and CDR2 as YFSETQ. This chain's CDR3 is CASSLDVFSYEQYF. DNA for the CDR3: TGCGCCAGCAGCTTGGATGTGTTTTCCTACGAGCAGTACTTC.

As regards this clonotype: No conserved phenylalanine or tryptophan is present at the end of the CDR3, so a read error is the likely explanation. CDR3: CASTLSPGTGAGANVLTY. CDR3 nucleotide sequence: TGTGCCAGTACCCTTTCCCCCGGGACAGGCGCCGGGGCCAACGTCCTGACTTAC. V usage is TRBV19 and J usage is TRBJ2-6; the match to TRBD1 covers 8 bases. From germline, CDR1 is LNHDA and CDR2 SQIVND (reference sequence). With V trimmed by 7 bases and J by 4 bases, 15 bases remained unmatched. The CDR3 extends over 18 amino acids.

The CDR3 region has the DNA TGTGCCAGTAGTATAAATAGGGGCTACGAGCAGTACTTC. It encodes CASSINRGYEQYF. The chain links TRBV19 to TRBJ2-7; maybe TRBD1 (5 bases). The CDR3 runs 13 residues. The ends were cut back, 2 bases at V and 3 bases at J, with 8 bases in the middle. Per the germline V gene, CDR1 is LNHDA and CDR2 is SQIVND (reference sequence). Using reference TRBV19 and TRBJ2-7 for the parts outside the CDR3, the full variable domain is DGGITQSPKYLFRKEGQNVTLSCEQNLNHDAMYWYRQDPGQGLRLIYYSQIVNDFQKGDIAEGYSVSREKKESFPLTVTSAQKNPTAFYLCASSINRGYEQYFGPGTRLTVT.